These T cell receptor beta chains were read from a single sample in a study of cytomegalovirus exposure and HLA in healthy donors. Data came from immunoSEQ multiplex PCR; TCRdb stores just in-frame clones and leaves some out. The repertoire holds about 160,000 clones, with around 73% as singletons. The source material was PBMCs. All receptors derive from a male donor in good health and CMV-seronegative. Each CDR3 is given with its conserved first and last residue. A D gene is named only where the DNA matches it firmly. The listing skips clone size in some rows; elsewhere it reads once, few, many or a size class.

CDR3 protein	CDR3 DNA	J gene	clone size	D gene	V gene
CASSLDRGQPQHF	TGTGCCAGCAGCCTTGACAGGGGTCAGCCCCAGCATTTT	TRBJ1-5	few	TRBD1	TRBV11-1
CASSAPSGHTDTQYF	TGCGCCAGCAGCGCACCGAGCGGCCACACAGATACGCAGTATTTT	TRBJ2-3	few	.	TRBV5-1
CASSYVGAGNTIYF	TGTGCCAGCAGTTACGTAGGGGCTGGAAACACCATATATTTT	TRBJ1-3	.	.	TRBV6-5
CAGSVATNIRGPGNTIYF	TGTGCCGGCAGCGTAGCTACGAACATCAGGGGGCCAGGAAACACCATATATTTT	TRBJ1-3	.	TRBD1	TRBV9
CASLGLAGGRWEQYF	TGTGCCAGCCTCGGTCTAGCGGGAGGGCGCTGGGAGCAGTACTTC	TRBJ2-7	few	TRBD2	TRBV28
CASSSTGQNNEQFF	TGTGCCAGCTCCTCGACAGGGCAGAACAATGAGCAGTTCTTC	TRBJ2-1	.	TRBD1	TRBV18
CASSVRQDAHGYTF	TGTGCCAGCAGCGTCCGACAGGACGCGCATGGCTACACCTTC	TRBJ1-2	.	.	TRBV7-9
CASSPTGVLEKLFF	TGTGCCAGCAGCCCCACAGGTGTCTTAGAAAAACTGTTTTTT	TRBJ1-4	.	.	TRBV7-9
CASSPLDAGGFGTQYF	TGTGCCAGCAGCCCCCTAGACGCGGGCGGCTTTGGGACCCAGTACTTC	TRBJ2-5	.	.	TRBV7-8
CASSQAGVSSYEQYF	TGCGCCAGCAGCCAAGCGGGAGTTTCCTCCTACGAGCAGTACTTC	TRBJ2-7	.	.	TRBV4-1
CASSQGSLSGNTIYF	TGTGCCAGCAGCCAGGGAAGCCTCTCTGGAAACACCATATATTTT	TRBJ1-3	once	.	TRBV7-8
CASSLSGGGSPLHF	TGTGCCAGCAGCTTATCGGGGGGCGGTTCACCCCTCCACTTT	TRBJ1-6	.	.	TRBV7-3
CASSRGTGALMNTEAFF	TGTGCCAGCAGCAGGGGGACAGGGGCGCTGATGAACACTGAAGCTTTCTTT	TRBJ1-1	few	TRBD1	TRBV5-4
CASTLGSGVTEAFF	TGTGCCAGTACCCTAGGGTCAGGGGTCACTGAAGCTTTCTTT	TRBJ1-1	.	.	TRBV19
CASSGLAGGNNEQFF	TGCGCCAGCAGCGGATTAGCGGGGGGAAACAATGAGCAGTTCTTC	TRBJ2-1	.	TRBD2	TRBV5-1
CASSLAVAGGSTSTDTQYF	TGCGCCAGCAGCTTGGCGGTAGCGGGAGGCTCCACTAGCACAGATACGCAGTATTTT	TRBJ2-3	.	TRBD2	TRBV5-1
CASSYRQGGEQYF	TGTGCCAGCAGTTACCGACAGGGTGGCGAGCAGTACTTC	TRBJ2-7	few	TRBD1	TRBV6-5
CASSLGVGEGTDTQYF	TGTGCCAGCAGCTTAGGGGTGGGAGAAGGCACAGATACGCAGTATTTT	TRBJ2-3	few	.	TRBV7-2
CASSDWTDYGYTF	TGTGCCAGCAGTGATTGGACAGACTATGGCTACACCTTC	TRBJ1-2	.	.	TRBV6-1
CASSLPGNPPYEQYF	TGTGCCAGTAGTCTACCAGGGAACCCACCCTACGAGCAGTACTTC	TRBJ2-7	.	.	TRBV19
CASTLGQGAVWGYTF	TGTGCCAGCACCCTTGGTCAGGGGGCTGTATGGGGCTACACCTTC	TRBJ1-2	.	TRBD1	TRBV28
CASSFDGYEQYF	TGTGCCAGCAGCTTCGACGGGTACGAGCAGTACTTC	TRBJ2-7	.	.	TRBV7-9